This T cell receptor (beta chain) was recorded in a study of Graves' ophthalmopathy and Graves' hyperthyroidism. Scientists amplified the TCR beta CDR3 regions from RNA transcripts. First-round RT-PCR used HTBI primers; second-round multiplex PCR followed. One entry per CDR3 protein results from TCRdb running MiXCR on the multiplex PCR reads. Of about 220,000 distinct CDR3 sequences in the sample, approximately 21% were seen once. The authors diagnosed from clinical symptoms, serum thyroxine, TRAb, thyroid ultrasound and orbital computed tomography. This clonotype was detected ten times or more. Sequenced sample: peripheral blood. The TCR comes from a woman aged 50 to 65 with Graves' ophthalmopathy.

The CDR3 nucleotides read TGTGCCAGCAGGAAACAGGGGGCAAGGACTGAAGCTTTCTTT. Translation gives CASRKQGARTEAFF. V gene TRBV2 combines with J gene TRBJ1-1; 9 bases map to TRBD1. The CDR3 loop spans 14 amino acids. Germline V gene data show CDR1 as SNHLY and CDR2 as FYNNEI. J lost 5 bases, V lost 6 bases, and 7 bases had no gene match.